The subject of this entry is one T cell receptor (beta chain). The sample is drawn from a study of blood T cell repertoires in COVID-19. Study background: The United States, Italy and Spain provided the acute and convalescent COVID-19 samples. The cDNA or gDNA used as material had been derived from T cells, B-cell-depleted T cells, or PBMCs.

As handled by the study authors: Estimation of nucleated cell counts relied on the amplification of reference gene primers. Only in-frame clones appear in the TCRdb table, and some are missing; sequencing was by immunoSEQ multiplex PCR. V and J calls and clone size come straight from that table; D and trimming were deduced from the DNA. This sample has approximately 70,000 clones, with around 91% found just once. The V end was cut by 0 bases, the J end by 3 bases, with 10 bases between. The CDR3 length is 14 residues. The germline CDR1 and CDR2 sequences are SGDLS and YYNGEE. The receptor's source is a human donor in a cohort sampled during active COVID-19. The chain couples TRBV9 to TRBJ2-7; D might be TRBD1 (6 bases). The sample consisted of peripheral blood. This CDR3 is CASSVAGTSYEQYF. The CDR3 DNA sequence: TGTGCCAGCAGCGTAGCGGGGACAAGCTACGAGCAGTACTTC.